This note documents a single T cell receptor (beta chain) sequence. This sample stems from a study of shared clonotypes between healthy human individuals. The CDR3 spans 12 residues. Germline lookup yields CDR1 MNHNS and CDR2 SASEGT. The germline V and J ends were trimmed by 6 bases and 9 bases, with 14 bases remaining between them. Sequencing used immunoSEQ multiplex PCR; TCRdb keeps in-frame clones, though not all of them. This sample carries 950,000 to 1,100,000 clones, around 74% of them seen once, and the ten largest clones take approximately 1.5%. The receptor was derived from a man younger than 30 in good health. The chain recombines TRBV6-1 with TRBJ1-1; D unresolved. The sequenced sample consisted of memory CD4+ T cells sorted from blood. Subset in this sample: CD45RA-negative fraction. The CDR3 is CASRQPKGKAFF. CDR3 sequence (DNA): TGTGCCAGCAGACAACCAAAGGGAAAAGCTTTCTTT.